Below are 32 T cell receptor beta chains sequenced from a single sample in a study of OX40 agonist ivuxolimab in advanced cancers. Libraries were prepared by immunoSEQ multiplex PCR; TCRdb keeps only in-frame clonotypes and omits some of them. Here the sample spans 95,000 to 120,000 clones, 91% being singletons. The sample here was CD4+ or CD8+ T cells sorted from blood, taken in a trial of the OX40 agonist ivuxolimab. Every receptor here comes from an adult with an advanced solid tumor such as melanoma, head and neck, liver or kidney cancer.

The CDR3 loop is CASSETRTAILREQYF. The DNA of the CDR3 is TGTGCCAGCAGTGAAACCCGGACGGCCATCCTCCGCGAGCAGTACTTC. The V gene is TRBV6-1, the J gene TRBJ2-7; no firm D call. The V and J ends lost 2 bases and 6 bases respectively, with 20 bases between them. The CDR3 length is 16 residues. Germline CDR1 MNHNS, CDR2 SASEGT.

The chain recombines TRBV10-1 with TRBJ2-1, with 10 bases lining up with TRBD2. Unmatched junction bases numbered 6, after V lost 4 bases and J lost 15 bases. Looked up from germline, CDR1 is WNHNN and CDR2 is SYGVQD (reference sequence). The CDR3 contains 12 residues. CDR3 amino acids: CASSGTSGGMFF. The CDR3 bases are TGCGCCAGCAGTGGGACTAGCGGCGGTATGTTCTTC.

This rearrangement joins TRBV19 to TRBJ2-3, with unresolved D. This CDR3 region has 13 residues. The V end lost 4 bases, the J end lost 2 bases, and 7 bases lay between the germline ends. The germline gives CDR1 LNHDA, CDR2 SQIVND (reference sequence). This CDR3 is CASSSGDTDTQYF. In DNA, the CDR3 is TGTGCCAGTAGTAGTGGGGACACAGATACGCAGTATTTT.

The V gene is TRBV9, the J gene TRBJ1-2; no definite D call. This CDR3 has 12 residues. Deletions cut 3 bases from V and 4 bases from J, with 7 bases between. Per the germline V gene, CDR1 is SGDLS and CDR2 is YYNGEE. The CDR3: CASSAGLYGYTF. The CDR3 DNA is TGTGCCAGCAGCGCAGGCCTCTATGGCTACACCTTC.

The chain has TRBV5-4 and TRBJ2-7; TRBD2 matches at 11 bases. V shed 3 bases and J 11 bases; nucleotides not matched to a gene: 10. The germline V gene encodes CDR1 SGHNT and CDR2 YYREEE (reference sequence). This CDR3 has 14 amino acids. The chain's CDR3 is CASSSAGTSGSKYF. The CDR3 nucleotides read TGTGCCAGCAGCTCCGCCGGGACTAGCGGTTCGAAGTACTTC.

The chain joins TRBV5-1 to TRBJ1-2, with TRBD1 matching 10 bases. The CDR3 is 14 residues long. Germline lookup yields CDR1 SGHRS and CDR2 YFSETQ. Trimming took 4 bases from V and 4 from J; bases not matched to a gene: 4. Here the CDR3 reads CASSPGTGVYGYTF. The DNA of the CDR3 is TGCGCCAGCAGCCCCGGGACAGGGGTCTATGGCTACACCTTC.

The chain uses TRBV5-1 and TRBJ2-7, with 9 bases aligning to TRBD1. Trimming cost V 3 bases and J 5 bases; bases outside gene matches: 6. The CDR3 spans 14 residues. The germline V gene has CDR1 SGHRS and CDR2 YFSETQ. CDR3 sequence (DNA): TGCGCCAGCAGCTCACAGACAGGGGGGCACGAGCAGTACTTC. It encodes CASSSQTGGHEQYF.

V is TRBV29-1 and J is TRBJ1-4; D remains ambiguous. Trimming left V 4 bases short and J 7 bases short, with 13 bases between. The CDR3 is made up of 13 amino acids. Germline-derived CDR1 and CDR2 are SQVTM and ANQGSEA. CDR3 nucleotides: TGCAGCGTTGGAGGGTTATCAGGTGAAAAACTGTTTTTT. Translating gives CSVGGLSGEKLFF.

This chain joins TRBV6-1 and TRBJ2-3; TRBD2 matches at 8 bases. The germline V gene has CDR1 MNHNS and CDR2 SASEGT. The CDR3 is 15 residues long. The trim removed 4 bases at V and 1 base at J, leaving 4 bases unmatched. The CDR3 DNA sequence: TGTGCCAGCAGTGTTAGCGGGACTCGCACAGATACGCAGTATTTT. Protein sequence: CASSVSGTRTDTQYF.

The chain is built from TRBV6-4 and TRBJ1-5; D is ambiguous. The V end lost 3 bases, the J end lost 0 bases, and 9 bases lay between the germline ends. The CDR3 totals 15 residues. The germline V gene has CDR1 MRHNA and CDR2 SNTAGT. CDR3 nucleotides: TGTGCCAGCAGTGAAAACAGCCTTAGCAATCAGCCCCAGCATTTT. This gives the protein CASSENSLSNQPQHF.

This chain connects TRBV6-5 to TRBJ1-1; 7 bases align to TRBD1. V shed 2 bases, J shed 2 bases, and the junction held 5 bases outside the gene matches. The CDR3 totals 15 residues. Germline CDR1 is MNHEY and CDR2 is SVGAGI. The CDR3 is CASSYLTGANTEAFF. The CDR3 nucleotides read TGTGCCAGCAGTTACCTAACAGGGGCTAACACTGAAGCTTTCTTT.

This clone was observed once. The chain joins TRBV2 to TRBJ1-1, with TRBD1 as a possible D gene (5 bases). CDR3 size: 13 residues. Germline lookup yields CDR1 SNHLY and CDR2 FYNNEI. Trimming stripped 5 bases from V and 6 bases from J, with 13 bases between. CDR3: CASSSGPRSEAFF. The CDR3 DNA sequence: TGTGCCAGCAGTTCGGGGCCGAGGTCTGAAGCTTTCTTT.

This chain connects TRBV30 to TRBJ2-5; 7 positions match TRBD2. V was clipped by 4 bases and J by 4 bases; unmatched bases: 6. The CDR3 runs 13 residues. Germline V gene data show CDR1 as GTSNPN and CDR2 as SVGIG (reference sequence). CDR3 residues: CAWTAGRAETQYF. The CDR3 bases are TGTGCCTGGACCGCAGGGAGGGCAGAGACCCAGTACTTC.

The chain carries TRBV18 and TRBJ1-3; 7 nucleotides match TRBD1. After removal of 3 bases from V and 1 base from J, the junction contained 12 bases not matched to a gene. This CDR3 has 18 residues. CDR1 is KGHSH, CDR2 LQKENI, per germline. The CDR3 here is CASSPNTGTVSSGNTIYF. In DNA form, the CDR3 reads TGTGCCAGCTCACCGAATACCGGGACAGTCTCTTCTGGAAACACCATATATTTT.

The genes are TRBV2 and TRBJ2-5; possibly TRBD1 for D (5 bases). CDR3 length: 14 residues. V lost 6 bases and J lost 1, with 12 bases in between. Germline V gene lookup returns CDR1 SNHLY and CDR2 FYNNEI. The CDR3 bases are TGTGCCAGCAGCCTACAGGTTATCCAAGAGACCCAGTACTTC. This codes for CASSLQVIQETQYF.

This clone was recorded once. J is TRBJ2-1 and V is TRBV6-5; 10 positions match TRBD1. Trimming cost V 6 bases and J 6 bases; bases outside gene matches: 8. The CDR3 is 15 residues long. The germline gives CDR1 MNHEY, CDR2 SVGAGI. CDR3 sequence reads: CASRPTGGGSNEQFF. The DNA of the CDR3 is TGTGCCAGCAGACCGACAGGGGGCGGTTCCAATGAGCAGTTCTTC.

The chain has TRBV21-1 and TRBJ2-5; TRBD1 reflects the table's D call only, with no check against the DNA. TRBV21-1 is flagged as a pseudogene. CDR3 length: 14 amino acids. CDR3 sequence: CASSNSGYLETQYF. The CDR3 nucleotides read TGTGCCAGCAGCAACTCAGGGTACTTGGAGACCCAGTACTTC.

The chain is built from TRBV7-9 and TRBJ2-5; no clear D. The germline gives CDR1 SEHNR, CDR2 FQNEAQ (reference sequence). The CDR3 covers 14 residues. Trimming removed 1 base from V and 0 bases from J, with 6 bases in between. The CDR3 reads CASSLVGYQETQYF. The CDR3 DNA sequence: TGTGCCAGCAGCTTAGTGGGGTACCAAGAGACCCAGTACTTC.

V is TRBV6-1 and J is TRBJ2-4, with a tentative D call TRBD2 (5 bases). Trimming left V 0 bases short and J 3 bases short, with 9 bases between. This CDR3 is built from 15 residues. CDR1 is MNHNS and CDR2 is SASEGT in the germline V gene. The CDR3 here is CASSEALSGKNIQYF. In DNA, the CDR3 is TGTGCCAGCAGTGAAGCTCTGAGCGGCAAAAACATTCAGTACTTC.

The V gene is TRBV4-1, the J gene TRBJ1-6; 8 bases map to TRBD1. Trimming cost V 0 bases and J 9 bases; bases outside gene matches: 10. The CDR3 loop spans 17 amino acids. Germline V lookup: CDR1 MGHRA, CDR2 YSYEKL. For the CDR3, the DNA is TGCGCCAGCAGCCAAGATCGGGGACAGGCTCGAGGTTCACCCCTCCACTTT. As protein: CASSQDRGQARGSPLHF.

This chain connects TRBV7-9 to TRBJ2-7; no definite D call. CDR3 length equals 13 residues. The V end was cut by 3 bases, the J end by 5 bases, with 11 bases between. The germline V gene encodes CDR1 SEHNR and CDR2 FQNEAQ (reference sequence). CDR3 nucleotide sequence: TGTGCCAGCAGCTTTGGGAACCTGGACGAGCAGTACTTC. It encodes CASSFGNLDEQYF. Drawing the rest from reference TRBV7-9 and TRBJ2-7, the complete variable domain is DTGVSQNPRHKITKRGQNVTFRCDPISEHNRLYWYRQTLGQGPEFLTYFQNEAQLEKSRLLSDRFSAERPKGSFSTLEIQRTEQGDSAMYLCASSFGNLDEQYFGPGTRLTVT.

This clone appeared once. The chain carries TRBV5-1 and TRBJ1-1; D possibly corresponds to TRBD1 (5 bases). The CDR3 is 17 residues long. Germline loops: CDR1 SGHRS, CDR2 YFSETQ. Trimming left V 4 bases short and J 0 bases short, with 19 bases between. CDR3 DNA: TGCGCCAGCAGCCCTCAGGGTAGGGGTCGGATGAACACTGAAGCTTTCTTT. Its translation: CASSPQGRGRMNTEAFF.

The CDR3 here is CASSRVRGRRFF. The CDR3 DNA reads TGCGCCAGCAGCCGGGTCCGGGGTAGGCGCTTCTTT. This chain connects TRBV4-1 to TRBJ1-1; D is ambiguous. Germline-derived CDR1 and CDR2 are MGHRA and YSYEKL. CDR3 size: 12 residues. Trimming stripped 4 bases from V and 14 bases from J, with 17 bases between.

V gene TRBV6-1 combines with J gene TRBJ1-5, with 8 positions matching TRBD1. Looked up from germline, CDR1 is MNHNS and CDR2 is SASEGT. Losses at the gene ends were 6 bases for V and 7 bases for J; bases not matched to a gene: 8. The CDR3 extends over 14 amino acids. The CDR3 loop is CASRDGQGRQPQHF. CDR3 sequence (DNA): TGTGCCAGCAGGGATGGACAGGGAAGACAGCCCCAGCATTTT.

This clone was observed once. The chain joins TRBV5-5 to TRBJ1-1, with D tentatively TRBD1 (5 bases). Trimming removed 2 bases from V and 10 bases from J, with 15 bases in between. In germline, CDR1 is SGHKS, CDR2 YYEKEE (reference sequence). The CDR3 is 13 amino acids. The CDR3 nucleotides read TGTGCCAGCAGCTTAAACCGTCTGCAGGGAGCTTTCTTT. Translating it yields CASSLNRLQGAFF.

This sequence joins TRBV5-5 and TRBJ2-1; TRBD2 matches 12 bases. The CDR3 has 17 residues. CDR1 and CDR2 from the germline V gene are SGHKS and YYEKEE (reference sequence). V lost 2 bases to trimming and J lost 3 bases; unmatched junction nucleotides: 6. For the CDR3, the DNA is TGTGCCAGCAGCTTACCCCGACTAGCGGGAGACTACAATGAGCAGTTCTTC. Its protein product is CASSLPRLAGDYNEQFF. The full variable domain, completed using reference TRBV5-5 and TRBJ2-1, is DAGVTQSPTHLIKTRGQQVTLRCSPISGHKSVSWYQQVLGQGPQFIFQYYEKEERGRGNFPDRFSARQFPNYSSELNVNALLLGDSALYLCASSLPRLAGDYNEQFFGPGTRLTVL.

In this sample, this clone turned up a few times. J is TRBJ2-3 and V is TRBV30, with TRBD2 matching 8 bases. Germline lookup yields CDR1 GTSNPN and CDR2 SVGIG (reference sequence). This CDR3 has 15 residues. Trimming removed 7 bases from V and 3 bases from J; junction bases left unmatched: 12. The CDR3 protein is CASRLGRGGTDTQYF. The CDR3 DNA reads as TGTGCCTCCAGGCTCGGGAGGGGGGGGACAGATACGCAGTATTTT.

This chain joins TRBV18 and TRBJ1-3; a weak D match, TRBD1 (5 bases). Germline V lookup: CDR1 KGHSH, CDR2 LQKENI. V was shortened by 3 bases and J by 0 bases, with 9 bases between the two germline ends. This CDR3 region has 15 residues. The CDR3 coding sequence is TGTGCCAGCTCACCGCGGGGGGACTCTGGAAACACCATATATTTT. Translation: CASSPRGDSGNTIYF.

The chain recombines TRBV5-1 with TRBJ2-5; D might be TRBD2 (5 bases). The CDR3 totals 15 residues. CDR1 and CDR2 from the germline V gene are SGHRS and YFSETQ. V was trimmed by 1 base and J by 0 bases, leaving 10 bases between them. CDR3 residues: CASSLLAINQETQYF. As DNA, the CDR3 is TGCGCCAGCAGCTTGTTAGCGATTAACCAAGAGACCCAGTACTTC. Full variable domain (outside the CDR3, taken from reference TRBV5-1 and TRBJ2-5): KAGVTQTPRYLIKTRGQQVTLSCSPISGHRSVSWYQQTPGQGLQFLFEYFSETQRNKGNFPGRFSGRQFSNSRSEMNVSTLELGDSALYLCASSLLAINQETQYFGPGTRLLVL.

V usage is TRBV19 and J usage is TRBJ2-1; maybe TRBD2 (5 bases). There are 13 residues in the CDR3. Germline V gene sequence: CDR1 LNHDA, CDR2 SQIVND (reference sequence). With 3 bases removed from V and 9 bases from J, the gap between germline ends came to 12 bases. The CDR3 nucleotides are TGTGCCAGTAGTATCGGGGAATCGGTTGAGCAGTTCTTC. Protein sequence: CASSIGESVEQFF.

This clone was seen a few times. The chain employs TRBV18 and TRBJ1-2, with D hard to call. This CDR3 is built from 13 residues. V gave up 4 bases and J gave up 8 bases, with 14 bases separating them. Germline V gene sequence: CDR1 KGHSH, CDR2 LQKENI. Here the CDR3 reads CASSLGETQGYTF. The CDR3 DNA follows: TGTGCCAGCTCACTCGGGGAAACCCAAGGCTACACCTTC.

The rearrangement links TRBV6-1 to TRBJ2-2; D may be TRBD1 or TRBD2 (6 bases each). Per the germline V gene, CDR1 is MNHNS and CDR2 is SASEGT. This CDR3 spans 17 amino acids. Trimming removed 3 bases from V and 4 bases from J, with 18 bases in between. CDR3 in amino acids: CASSDWGGRGATGELFF. CDR3 coding DNA: TGTGCCAGCAGTGATTGGGGAGGAAGGGGGGCCACCGGGGAGCTGTTTTTT.